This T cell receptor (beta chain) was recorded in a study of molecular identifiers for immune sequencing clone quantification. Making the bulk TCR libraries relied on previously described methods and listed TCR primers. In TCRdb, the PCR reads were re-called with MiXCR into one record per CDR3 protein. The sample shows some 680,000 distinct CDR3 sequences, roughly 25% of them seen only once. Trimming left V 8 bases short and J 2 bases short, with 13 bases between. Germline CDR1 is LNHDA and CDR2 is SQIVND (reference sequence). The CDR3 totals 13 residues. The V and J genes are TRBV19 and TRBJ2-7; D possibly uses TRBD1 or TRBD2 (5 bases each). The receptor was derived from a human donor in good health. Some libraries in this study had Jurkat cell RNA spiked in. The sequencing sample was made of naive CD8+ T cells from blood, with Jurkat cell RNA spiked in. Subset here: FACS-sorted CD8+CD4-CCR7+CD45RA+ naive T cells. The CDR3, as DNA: TGTGCCAGTCGTCCGGGGCGGACCTACGAGCAGTACTTC. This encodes CASRPGRTYEQYF.